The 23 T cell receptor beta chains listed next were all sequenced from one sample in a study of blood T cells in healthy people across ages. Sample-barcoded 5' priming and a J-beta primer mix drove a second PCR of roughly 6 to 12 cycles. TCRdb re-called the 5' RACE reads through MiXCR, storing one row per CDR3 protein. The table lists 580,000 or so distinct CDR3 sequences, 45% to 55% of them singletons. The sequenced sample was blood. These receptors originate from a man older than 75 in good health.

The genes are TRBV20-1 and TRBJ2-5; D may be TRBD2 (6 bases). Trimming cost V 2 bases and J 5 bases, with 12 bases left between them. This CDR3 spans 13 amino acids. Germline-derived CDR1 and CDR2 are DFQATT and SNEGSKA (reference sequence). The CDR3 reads CSARTTSVETQYF. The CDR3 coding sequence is TGCAGTGCTAGAACGACTAGTGTCGAGACCCAGTACTTC.

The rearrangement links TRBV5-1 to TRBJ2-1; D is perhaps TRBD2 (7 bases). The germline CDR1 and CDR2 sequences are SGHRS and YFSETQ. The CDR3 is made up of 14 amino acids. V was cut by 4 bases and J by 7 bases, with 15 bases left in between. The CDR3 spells CASSLPRGGNEQFF. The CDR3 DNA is TGCGCCAGCAGCCTCCCCAGGGGAGGGAATGAGCAGTTCTTC.

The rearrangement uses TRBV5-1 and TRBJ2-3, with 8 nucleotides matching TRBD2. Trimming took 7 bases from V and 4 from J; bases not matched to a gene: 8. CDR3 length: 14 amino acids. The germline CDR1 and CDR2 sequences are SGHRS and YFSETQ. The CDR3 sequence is CASRRGVGSDTQYF. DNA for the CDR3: TGCGCCAGCCGGCGGGGGGTTGGGTCAGATACGCAGTATTTT.

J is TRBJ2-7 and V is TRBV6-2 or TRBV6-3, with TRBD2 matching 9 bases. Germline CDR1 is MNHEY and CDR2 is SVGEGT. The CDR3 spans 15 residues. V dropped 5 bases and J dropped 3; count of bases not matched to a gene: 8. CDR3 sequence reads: CASSRSGSGNYEQYF. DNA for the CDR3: TGTGCCAGCAGTCGTAGCGGGAGTGGCAACTACGAGCAGTACTTC.

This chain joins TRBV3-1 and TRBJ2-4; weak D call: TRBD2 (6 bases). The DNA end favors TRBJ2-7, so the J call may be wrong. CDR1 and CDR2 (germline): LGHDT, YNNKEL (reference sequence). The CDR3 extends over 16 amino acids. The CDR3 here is CASSPMLGTGAYEQYF. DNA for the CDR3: TGTGCCAGCAGCCCTATGCTAGGGACGGGAGCTTACGAGCAGTACTTC.

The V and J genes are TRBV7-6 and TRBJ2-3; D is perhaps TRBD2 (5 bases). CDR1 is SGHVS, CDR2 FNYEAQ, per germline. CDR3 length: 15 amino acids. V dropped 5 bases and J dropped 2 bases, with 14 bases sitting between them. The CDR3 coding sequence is TGTGCCAGCAGCCCGGAGCGAGCGGCCACAGATACGCAGTATTTT. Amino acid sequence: CASSPERAATDTQYF.

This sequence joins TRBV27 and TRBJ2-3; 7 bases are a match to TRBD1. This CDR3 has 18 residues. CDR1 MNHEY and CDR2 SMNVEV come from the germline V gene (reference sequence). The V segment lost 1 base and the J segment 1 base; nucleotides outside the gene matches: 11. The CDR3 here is CASSLLRVTGIGTDTQYF. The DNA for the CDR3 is TGTGCCAGCAGTTTATTGCGGGTGACAGGGATCGGCACAGATACGCAGTATTTT.

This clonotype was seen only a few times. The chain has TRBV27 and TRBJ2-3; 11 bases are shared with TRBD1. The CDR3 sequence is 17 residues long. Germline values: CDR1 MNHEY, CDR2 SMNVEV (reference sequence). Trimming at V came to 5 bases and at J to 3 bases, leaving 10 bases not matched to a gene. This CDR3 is CASSQFSRDRGTDTQYF. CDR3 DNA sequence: TGTGCCAGCAGTCAATTTTCCCGGGACAGGGGGACAGATACGCAGTATTTT.

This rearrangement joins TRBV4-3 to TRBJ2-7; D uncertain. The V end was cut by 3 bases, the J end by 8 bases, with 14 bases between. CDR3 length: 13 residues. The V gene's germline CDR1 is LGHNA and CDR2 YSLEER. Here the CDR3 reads CASSHDFSVQQYF. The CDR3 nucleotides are TGCGCCAGCAGCCACGACTTTTCGGTACAGCAGTACTTC.

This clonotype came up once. CDR3 DNA: TGTGCCAGTAGTATCAGCGGGAAACACAATGAGCAGTTCTTC. Residues: CASSISGKHNEQFF. This rearrangement joins TRBV19 to TRBJ2-1; 7 positions agree with TRBD2. Germline CDR1 LNHDA, CDR2 SQIVND (reference sequence). CDR3 length: 14 amino acids. V was clipped by 3 bases and J by 5 bases; unmatched bases: 4.

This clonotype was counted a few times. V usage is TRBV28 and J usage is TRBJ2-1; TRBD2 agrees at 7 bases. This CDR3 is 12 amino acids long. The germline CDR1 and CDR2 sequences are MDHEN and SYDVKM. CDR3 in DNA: TGTGCAAGCGGGGCTTCCTACAATGAGCAGTTCTTC. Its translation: CASGASYNEQFF.

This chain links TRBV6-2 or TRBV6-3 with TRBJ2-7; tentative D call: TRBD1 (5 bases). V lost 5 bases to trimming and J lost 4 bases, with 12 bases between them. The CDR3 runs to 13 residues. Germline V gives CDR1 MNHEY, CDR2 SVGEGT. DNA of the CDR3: TGTGCCAGCAGTCGGCTCAGGGTTTACGAGCAGTACTTC. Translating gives CASSRLRVYEQYF.

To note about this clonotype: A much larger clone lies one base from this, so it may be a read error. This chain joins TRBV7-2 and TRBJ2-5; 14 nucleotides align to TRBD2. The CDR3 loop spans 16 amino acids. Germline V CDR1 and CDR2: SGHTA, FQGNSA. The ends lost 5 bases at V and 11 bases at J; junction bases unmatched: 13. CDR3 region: CASSVTSGRVRNEQYF. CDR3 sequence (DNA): TGTGCCAGCAGCGTGACTAGCGGGAGGGTTAGGAATGAGCAGTACTTC.

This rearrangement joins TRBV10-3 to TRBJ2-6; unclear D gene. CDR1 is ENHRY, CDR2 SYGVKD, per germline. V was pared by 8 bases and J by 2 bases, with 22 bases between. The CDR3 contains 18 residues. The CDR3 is CAILSLNGSRTGANVLTF. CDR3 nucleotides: TGTGCCATCCTATCCTTGAATGGGTCTAGGACTGGGGCCAACGTCCTGACTTTC.

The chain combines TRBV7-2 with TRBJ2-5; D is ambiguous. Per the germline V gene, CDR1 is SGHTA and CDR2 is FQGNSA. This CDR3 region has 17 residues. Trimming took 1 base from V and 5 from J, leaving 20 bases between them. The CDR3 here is CASSLDPRTTRRETQYF. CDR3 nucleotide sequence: TGTGCCAGCAGCTTAGACCCAAGGACCACCCGGCGGGAGACCCAGTACTTC.

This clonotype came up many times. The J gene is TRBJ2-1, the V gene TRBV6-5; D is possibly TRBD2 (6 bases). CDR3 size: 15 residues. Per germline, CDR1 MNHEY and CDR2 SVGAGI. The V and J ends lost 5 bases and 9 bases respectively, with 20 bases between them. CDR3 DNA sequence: TGTGCCAGCAGTAGGGACCGAGGGGTCGGGGGTGAGCAGTTCTTC. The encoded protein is CASSRDRGVGGEQFF.

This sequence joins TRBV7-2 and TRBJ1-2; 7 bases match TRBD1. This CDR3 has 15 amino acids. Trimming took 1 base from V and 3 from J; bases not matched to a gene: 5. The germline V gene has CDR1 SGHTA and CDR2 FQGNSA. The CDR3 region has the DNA TGTGCCAGCAGCTTAGTCGTCAGGGGGGACTATGGCTACACCTTC. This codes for CASSLVVRGDYGYTF. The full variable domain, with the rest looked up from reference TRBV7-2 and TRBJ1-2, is GAGVSQSPSNKVTEKGKDVELRCDPISGHTALYWYRQSLGQGLEFLIYFQGNSAPDKSGLPSDRFSAERTGGSVSTLTIQRTQQEDSAVYLCASSLVVRGDYGYTFGSGTRLTVV.

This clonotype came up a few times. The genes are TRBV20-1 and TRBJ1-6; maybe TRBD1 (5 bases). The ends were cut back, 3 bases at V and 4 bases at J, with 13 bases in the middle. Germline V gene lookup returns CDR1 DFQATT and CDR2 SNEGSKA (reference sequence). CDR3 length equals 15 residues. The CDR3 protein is CSARRDGTYNSPLHF. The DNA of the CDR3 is TGCAGTGCTAGGCGGGACGGGACTTATAATTCACCCCTCCACTTT.

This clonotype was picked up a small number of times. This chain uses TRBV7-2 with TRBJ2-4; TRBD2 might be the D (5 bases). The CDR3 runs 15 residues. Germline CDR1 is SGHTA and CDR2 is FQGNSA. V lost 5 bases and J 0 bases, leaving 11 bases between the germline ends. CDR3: CASSPSRLAKNIQYF. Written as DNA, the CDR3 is TGTGCCAGCAGCCCTAGCAGGCTAGCCAAAAACATTCAGTACTTC.

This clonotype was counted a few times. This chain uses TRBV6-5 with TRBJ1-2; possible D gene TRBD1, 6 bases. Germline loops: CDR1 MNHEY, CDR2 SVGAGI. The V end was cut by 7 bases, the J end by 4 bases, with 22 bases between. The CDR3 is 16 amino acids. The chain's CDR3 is CASTAVTGTLRYGYTF. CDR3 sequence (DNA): TGTGCCAGCACCGCCGTCACCGGGACACTTCGCTATGGCTACACCTTC.

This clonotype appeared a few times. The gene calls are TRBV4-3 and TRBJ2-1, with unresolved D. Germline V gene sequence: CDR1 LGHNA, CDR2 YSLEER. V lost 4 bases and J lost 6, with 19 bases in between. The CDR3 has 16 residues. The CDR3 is CASSPFIGSLPNEQFF. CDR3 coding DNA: TGCGCCAGCAGCCCCTTCATCGGGTCCCTACCCAATGAGCAGTTCTTC.

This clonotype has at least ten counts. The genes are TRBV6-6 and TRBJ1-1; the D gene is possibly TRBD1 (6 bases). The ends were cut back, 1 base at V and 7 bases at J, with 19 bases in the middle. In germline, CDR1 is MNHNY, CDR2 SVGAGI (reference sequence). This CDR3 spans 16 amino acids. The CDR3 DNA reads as TGTGCCAGCAGTTACTGGGGGGCGGGTATTTCAGGTGAAGCTTTCTTT. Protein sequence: CASSYWGAGISGEAFF.

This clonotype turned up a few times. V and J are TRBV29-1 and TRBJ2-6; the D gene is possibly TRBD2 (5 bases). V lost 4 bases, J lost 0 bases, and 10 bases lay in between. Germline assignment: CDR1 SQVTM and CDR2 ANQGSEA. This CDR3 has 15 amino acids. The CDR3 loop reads CSVGPGNSGANVLTF. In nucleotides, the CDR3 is TGCAGCGTTGGCCCGGGAAACTCTGGGGCCAACGTCCTGACTTTC.